This TCR beta chain was profiled in a study of T cells in Graves' hyperthyroidism and ophthalmopathy. RNA transcripts yielded amplified TCR beta CDR3 regions. First-round RT-PCR with HTBI primers amplified the TCR CDR3 region. TCRdb reprocessed the multiplex PCR reads with MiXCR, giving one entry per CDR3 protein. The sample contains about 700,000 distinct CDR3 sequences, 12% to 15% of which appear only once. There are 12 residues in the CDR3. V was trimmed by 6 bases and J by 5 bases, leaving 9 bases between them. From germline, CDR1 is LGHNT and CDR2 FRNRAP. The sequenced sample was blood. This rearrangement joins TRBV12-5 to TRBJ2-3; D perhaps matches TRBD2 (5 bases). The source of this sequence is a woman aged 18-29 years with Graves' hyperthyroidism. DNA for the CDR3: TGTGCTAGTGGCTCTCGGGGAGATACGCAGTATTTT. It translates to CASGSRGDTQYF.